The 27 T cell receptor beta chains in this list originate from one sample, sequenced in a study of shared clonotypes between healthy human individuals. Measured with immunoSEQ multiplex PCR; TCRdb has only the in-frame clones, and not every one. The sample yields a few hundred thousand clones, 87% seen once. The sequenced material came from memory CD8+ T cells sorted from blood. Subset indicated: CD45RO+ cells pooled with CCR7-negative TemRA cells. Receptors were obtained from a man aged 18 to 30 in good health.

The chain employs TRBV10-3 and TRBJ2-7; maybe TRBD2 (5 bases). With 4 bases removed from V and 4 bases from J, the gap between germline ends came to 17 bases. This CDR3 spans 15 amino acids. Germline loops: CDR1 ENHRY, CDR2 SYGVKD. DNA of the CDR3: TGTGCCATCAGTGCCTCGGTAGGGCGGACTTACGAGCAGTACTTC. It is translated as CAISASVGRTYEQYF.

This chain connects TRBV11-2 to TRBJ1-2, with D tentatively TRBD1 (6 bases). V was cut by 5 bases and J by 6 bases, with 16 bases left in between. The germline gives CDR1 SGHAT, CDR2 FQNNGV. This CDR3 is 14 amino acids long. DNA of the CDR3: TGTGCCAGCAGCGTATCCACAGGGCTCGATGGCTACACCTTC. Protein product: CASSVSTGLDGYTF.

The CDR3 DNA sequence: TGCGCCAGCAGCCAATACCAGGGAGGCGCAGATACGCAGTATTTT. This gives the protein CASSQYQGGADTQYF. This sequence joins TRBV4-1 and TRBJ2-3; tentative D call: TRBD2 (6 bases). Germline CDR1 and CDR2: MGHRA and YSYEKL. The CDR3 sequence is 15 residues long. V lost 2 bases and J lost 4, with 13 bases in between.

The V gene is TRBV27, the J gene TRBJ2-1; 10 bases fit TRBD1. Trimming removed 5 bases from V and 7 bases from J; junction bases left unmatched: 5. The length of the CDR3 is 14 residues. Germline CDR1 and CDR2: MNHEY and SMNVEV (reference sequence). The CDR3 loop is CASSPMGQGNEQFF. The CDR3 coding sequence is TGTGCCAGCAGTCCTATGGGACAGGGGAATGAGCAGTTCTTC.

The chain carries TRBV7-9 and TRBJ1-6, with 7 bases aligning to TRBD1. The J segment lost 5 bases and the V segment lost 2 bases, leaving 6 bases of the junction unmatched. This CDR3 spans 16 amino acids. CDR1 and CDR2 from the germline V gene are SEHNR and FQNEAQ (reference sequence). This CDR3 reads CASSLPAQGNNSPLHF. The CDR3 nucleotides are TGTGCCAGCAGCTTACCCGCACAGGGGAATAATTCACCCCTCCACTTT.

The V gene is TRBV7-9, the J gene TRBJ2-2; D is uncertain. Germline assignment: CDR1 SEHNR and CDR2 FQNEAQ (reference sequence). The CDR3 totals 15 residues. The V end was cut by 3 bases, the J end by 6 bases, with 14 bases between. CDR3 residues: CASSFPRVRSGELFF. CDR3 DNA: TGTGCCAGCAGCTTTCCCCGGGTTCGATCCGGGGAGCTGTTTTTT.

The CDR3 here is CASDYIGITYEQYF. DNA of the CDR3: TGTGCCAGCGACTACATCGGGATAACCTACGAGCAGTACTTC. The rearrangement uses TRBV2 and TRBJ2-7; a weak D match, TRBD2 (5 bases). Trimming stripped 8 bases from V and 2 bases from J, with 16 bases between. The CDR3 runs to 14 residues. CDR1 and CDR2 (germline): SNHLY, FYNNEI.

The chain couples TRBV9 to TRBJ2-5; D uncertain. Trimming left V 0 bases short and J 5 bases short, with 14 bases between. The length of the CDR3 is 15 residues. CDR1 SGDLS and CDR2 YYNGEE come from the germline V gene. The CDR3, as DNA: TGTGCCAGCAGCGTAGGCGGCCTTCCCTGGGAGACCCAGTACTTC. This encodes CASSVGGLPWETQYF.

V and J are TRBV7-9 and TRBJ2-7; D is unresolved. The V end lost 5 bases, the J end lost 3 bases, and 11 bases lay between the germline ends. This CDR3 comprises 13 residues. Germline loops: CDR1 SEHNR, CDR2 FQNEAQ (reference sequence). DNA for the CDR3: TGTGCCAGCAGCGCCTCTAGAGACTACGAGCAGTACTTC. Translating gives CASSASRDYEQYF.

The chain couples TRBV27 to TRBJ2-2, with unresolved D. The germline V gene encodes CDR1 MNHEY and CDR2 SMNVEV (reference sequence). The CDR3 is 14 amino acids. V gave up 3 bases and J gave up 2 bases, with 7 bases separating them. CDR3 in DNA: TGTGCCAGCAGTTTGTTGCCTAACACCGGGGAGCTGTTTTTT. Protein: CASSLLPNTGELFF.

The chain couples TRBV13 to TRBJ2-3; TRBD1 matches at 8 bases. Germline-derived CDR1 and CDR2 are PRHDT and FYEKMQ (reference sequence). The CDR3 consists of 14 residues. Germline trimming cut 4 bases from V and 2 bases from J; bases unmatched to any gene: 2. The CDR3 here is CASSWGQDTDTQYF. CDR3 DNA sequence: TGTGCCAGCAGCTGGGGACAGGACACAGATACGCAGTATTTT.

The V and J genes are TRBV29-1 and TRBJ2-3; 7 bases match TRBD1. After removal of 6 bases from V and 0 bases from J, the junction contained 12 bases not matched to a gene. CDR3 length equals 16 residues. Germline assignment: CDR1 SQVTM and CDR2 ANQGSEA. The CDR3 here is CSVELADRASTDTQYF. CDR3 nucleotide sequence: TGCAGCGTCGAGCTGGCCGACAGGGCGAGCACAGATACGCAGTATTTT.

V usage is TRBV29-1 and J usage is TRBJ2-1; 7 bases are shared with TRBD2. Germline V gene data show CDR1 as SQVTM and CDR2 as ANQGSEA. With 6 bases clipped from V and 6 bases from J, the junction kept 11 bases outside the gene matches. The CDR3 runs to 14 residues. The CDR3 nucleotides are TGCAGCGTCGCCGGGACTAATGTGTCCAATGAGCAGTTCTTC. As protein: CSVAGTNVSNEQFF.

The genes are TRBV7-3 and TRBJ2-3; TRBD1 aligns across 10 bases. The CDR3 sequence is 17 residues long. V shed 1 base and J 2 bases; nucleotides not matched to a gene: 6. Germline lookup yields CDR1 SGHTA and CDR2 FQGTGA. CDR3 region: CASSLMGTGATTDTQYF. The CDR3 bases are TGTGCCAGCAGCTTAATGGGGACAGGGGCTACCACAGATACGCAGTATTTT.

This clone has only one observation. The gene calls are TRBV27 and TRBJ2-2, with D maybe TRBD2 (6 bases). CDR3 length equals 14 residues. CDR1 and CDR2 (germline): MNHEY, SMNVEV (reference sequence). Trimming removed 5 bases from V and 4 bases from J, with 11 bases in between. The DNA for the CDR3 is TGTGCCAGCAGTCTCCTGGGGGGCACCGGGGAGCTGTTTTTT. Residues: CASSLLGGTGELFF.

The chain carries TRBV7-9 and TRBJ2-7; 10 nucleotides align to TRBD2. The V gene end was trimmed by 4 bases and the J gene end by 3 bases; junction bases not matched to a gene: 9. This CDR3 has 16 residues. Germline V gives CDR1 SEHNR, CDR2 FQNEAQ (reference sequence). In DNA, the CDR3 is TGTGCCAGCAGCTCCGAAACTAGCGGGACTTTCTACGAGCAGTACTTC. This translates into CASSSETSGTFYEQYF. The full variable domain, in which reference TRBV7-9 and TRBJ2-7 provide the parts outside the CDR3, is DTGVSQNPRHKITKRGQNVTFRCDPISEHNRLYWYRQTLGQGPEFLTYFQNEAQLEKSRLLSDRFSAERPKGSFSTLEIQRTEQGDSAMYLCASSSETSGTFYEQYFGPGTRLTVT.

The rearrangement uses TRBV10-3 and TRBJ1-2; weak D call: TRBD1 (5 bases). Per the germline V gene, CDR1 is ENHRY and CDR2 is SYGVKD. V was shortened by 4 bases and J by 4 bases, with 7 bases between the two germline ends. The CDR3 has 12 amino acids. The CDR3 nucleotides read TGTGCCATCAGTGCTCAGGGCTATGGCTACACCTTC. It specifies CAISAQGYGYTF.

The DNA of the CDR3 is TGCGCCAGCAGCAGGGACAGCTCTCGGGATGGCTACACCTTC. Translation gives CASSRDSSRDGYTF. The rearrangement links TRBV5-1 to TRBJ1-2, with 7 nucleotides matching TRBD1. The CDR3 runs 14 residues. Germline V gene sequence: CDR1 SGHRS, CDR2 YFSETQ. Trimming removed 4 bases from V and 6 bases from J; junction bases left unmatched: 9.

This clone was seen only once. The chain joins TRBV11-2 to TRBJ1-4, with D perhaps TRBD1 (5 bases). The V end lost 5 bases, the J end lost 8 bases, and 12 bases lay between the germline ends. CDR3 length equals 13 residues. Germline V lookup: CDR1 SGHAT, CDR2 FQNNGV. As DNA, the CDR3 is TGTGCCAGCAGCAGGGGATGGGGCGAAAAACTGTTTTTT. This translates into CASSRGWGEKLFF. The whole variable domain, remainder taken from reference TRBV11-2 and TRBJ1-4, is EAGVAQSPRYKIIEKRQSVAFWCNPISGHATLYWYQQILGQGPKLLIQFQNNGVVDDSQLPKDRFSAERLKGVDSTLKIQPAKLEDSAVYLCASSRGWGEKLFFGSGTQLSVL.

CDR3 nucleotides: TGCGCCAGCAGCCAATTGATCCCTGGCGGGTTGTGGGGCTACACCTTC. It is translated as CASSQLIPGGLWGYTF. The chain combines TRBV4-3 with TRBJ1-2, with unresolved D. The length of the CDR3 is 16 residues. The V end was cut by 2 bases, the J end by 8 bases, with 21 bases between. Germline loops: CDR1 LGHNA, CDR2 YSLEER.

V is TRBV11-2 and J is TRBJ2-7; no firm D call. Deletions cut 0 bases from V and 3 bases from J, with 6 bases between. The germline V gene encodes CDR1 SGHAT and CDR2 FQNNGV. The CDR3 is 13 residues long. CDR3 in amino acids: CASSLEPSYEQYF. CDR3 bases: TGTGCCAGCAGCTTAGAACCGAGCTACGAGCAGTACTTC.

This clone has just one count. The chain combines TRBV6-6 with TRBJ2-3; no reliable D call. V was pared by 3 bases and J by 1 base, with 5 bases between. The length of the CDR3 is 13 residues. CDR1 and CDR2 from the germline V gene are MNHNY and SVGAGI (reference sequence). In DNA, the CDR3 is TGTGCCAGCAGTTATGACGGCACAGATACGCAGTATTTT. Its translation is CASSYDGTDTQYF.

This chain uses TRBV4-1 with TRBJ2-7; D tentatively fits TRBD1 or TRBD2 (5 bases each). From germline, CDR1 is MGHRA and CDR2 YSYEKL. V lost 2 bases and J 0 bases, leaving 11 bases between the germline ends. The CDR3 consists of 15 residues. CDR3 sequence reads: CASSQSAGTSYEQYF. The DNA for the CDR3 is TGCGCCAGCAGCCAATCGGCAGGGACCTCCTACGAGCAGTACTTC.

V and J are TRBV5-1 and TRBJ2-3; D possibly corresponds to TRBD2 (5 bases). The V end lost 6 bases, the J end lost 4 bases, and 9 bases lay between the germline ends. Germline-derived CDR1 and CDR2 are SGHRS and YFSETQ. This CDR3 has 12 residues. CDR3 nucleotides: TGCGCCAGCATGGCTAGCCCAGATACGCAGTATTTT. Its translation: CASMASPDTQYF.

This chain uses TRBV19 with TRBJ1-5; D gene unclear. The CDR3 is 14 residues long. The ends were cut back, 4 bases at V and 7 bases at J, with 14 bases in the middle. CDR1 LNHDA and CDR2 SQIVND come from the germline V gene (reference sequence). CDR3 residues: CASSRPLNWQPQHF. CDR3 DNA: TGTGCCAGTAGTAGGCCACTAAATTGGCAGCCCCAGCATTTT.

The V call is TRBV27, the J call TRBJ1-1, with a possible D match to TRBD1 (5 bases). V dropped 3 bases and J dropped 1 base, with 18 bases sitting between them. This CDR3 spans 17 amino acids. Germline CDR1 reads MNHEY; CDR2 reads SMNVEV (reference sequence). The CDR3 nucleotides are TGTGCCAGCAGTTTCCCTTACCAGGGTTTTGAGAACACTGAAGCTTTCTTT. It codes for CASSFPYQGFENTEAFF.

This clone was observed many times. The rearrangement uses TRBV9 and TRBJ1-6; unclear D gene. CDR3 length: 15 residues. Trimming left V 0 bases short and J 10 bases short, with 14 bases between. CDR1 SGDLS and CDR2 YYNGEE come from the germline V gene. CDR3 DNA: TGTGCCAGCAGCGTAGCTACGGGGAGCGGGTCACCCCTCCACTTT. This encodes CASSVATGSGSPLHF.